The 5 T cell receptor beta chains below were found in one sample sequenced in a study of control samples from healthy donors and cancer patients. Repertoires were generated with immunoSEQ multiplex PCR, while TCRdb's copy carries only in-frame clones and drops some. The data contain around 170,000 clones, around 90% of them singletons. Sequencing was performed on blood. All receptors come from a woman aged 25-40 years in good health.

The chain employs TRBV28 and TRBJ2-2, with 8 bases matching TRBD1. The CDR3 is 16 residues long. Germline V gene lookup returns CDR1 MDHEN and CDR2 SYDVKM. The V segment lost 5 bases and the J segment 5 bases; nucleotides outside the gene matches: 10. The CDR3 DNA is TGTGCCAGCAGTCGTCCAGGACAGGGTAATACCGGGGAGCTGTTTTTT. This encodes CASSRPGQGNTGELFF.

A remark on this clone: The limits of the CDR3 on the DNA are not certain, so only TCRdb's listed CDR3 is given. V is TRBV21-1 and J is TRBJ1-5. TRBV21-1 is reported as a pseudogene. The CDR3 is 18 residues long, ends included. CDR3 loop: CASSLQIGVGAGNQPQHF.

V and J are TRBV7-9 and TRBJ1-2; TRBD1 aligns across 8 bases. Germline assignment: CDR1 SEHNR and CDR2 FQNEAQ (reference sequence). V trimming: 3 bases; J trimming: 4 bases; junction bases outside the gene matches: 4. The CDR3 length is 14 residues. Written as DNA, the CDR3 is TGTGCCAGCAGCTTTGGAACAGGGGGCTATGGCTACACCTTC. This translates into CASSFGTGGYGYTF.

CDR3 sequence (DNA): TGTGCCAGCAGTTCCCCGGGACAGAATCAGCCCCAGCATTTT. Its protein is CASSSPGQNQPQHF. The chain employs TRBV6-5 and TRBJ1-5; 7 bases align to TRBD1. V shed 4 bases, J shed 4 bases, and the junction held 4 bases outside the gene matches. The V gene's germline CDR1 is MNHEY and CDR2 SVGAGI. The CDR3 loop spans 14 amino acids.

The genes are TRBV11-3 and TRBJ1-6, with a possible D match to TRBD1 (5 bases). Germline-derived CDR1 and CDR2 are SGHNT and YENEEA. The ends were cut back, 1 base at V and 13 bases at J, with 14 bases in the middle. The CDR3 runs to 14 residues. For the CDR3, the DNA is TGTGCCAGCAGCTTAGCCTTGGACACAGCGCCCCTCCACTTT. It is translated as CASSLALDTAPLHF.